This is a list of T cell receptor beta chains from one sample in a study of T cell repertoires in cytomegalovirus infection. MiXCR was run by TCRdb on the reads, yielding one entry per CDR3 protein. The sample includes around 450,000 distinct CDR3 sequences, approximately 31% of them seen just once. Sequencing used PBMCs. These receptors came from a human donor in good health (CMV status not recorded). Some clones in this sample may be carry-over from other donors' samples. Both conserved end residues are part of each CDR3. Fields, in order: CDR3 length, J gene, D gene, V gene, clone size, CDR3 DNA, CDR3 protein. A D gene is named only where the DNA matches it firmly. Some rows mark clone size as missing; the rest say once, few, many or name a class of expanded clone.

>14|TRBJ1-6|TRBD1|TRBV2|-
TGTGCCAGCAGTGAAACAGGGGGAAATTCACCCCTCCACTTT
CASSETGGNSPLHF
>15|TRBJ2-5|TRBD2|TRBV27|few
TGTGCCAGCAGCCAACAGGGCGGGGGGGCAGAGACCCAGTACTTC
CASSQQGGGAETQYF
>18|TRBJ2-5|TRBD2|TRBV7-6|-
TGTGCCAGCAGCTTGCACCTAGCGGGGGGGTCCGACCAAGAGACCCAGTACTTC
CASSLHLAGGSDQETQYF
>13|TRBJ1-1|-|TRBV19|few
TGTGCCAGTAGTTGGGACGGGAACACTGAAGCTTTCTTT
CASSWDGNTEAFF
>12|TRBJ1-2|-|TRBV20-1|-
TGCAGTGCTCACGGGACCATCTATGGCTACACCTTC
CSAHGTIYGYTF
>14|TRBJ1-1|-|TRBV6-5|-
TGTGCCAGCAGCAGGCTTCCCCAGAACACTGAAGCTTTCTTT
CASSRLPQNTEAFF
>17|TRBJ2-3|-|TRBV5-4|-
TGTGCCAGCAGCGCCAGTTGGGGGGCCTCTAGCACAGATACGCAGTATTTT
CASSASWGASSTDTQYF
>14|TRBJ1-5|-|TRBV10-3|-
TGTGCCATCAGTGGCGGGGGCGTAAATCAGCCCCAGCATTTT
CAISGGGVNQPQHF
>15|TRBJ2-1|TRBD1|TRBV4-1|-
TGCGCCAGCAGTAGAGGGACAGGGGGGAGGAATGAGCAGTTCTTC
CASSRGTGGRNEQFF
>15|TRBJ2-7|-|TRBV6-6|few
TGTGCCAGCAGTTACCCCGCTCGACAGAACTACGAGCAGTACTTC
CASSYPARQNYEQYF
>16|TRBJ2-7|TRBD1|TRBV28|few
TGTGCCAGCAGGGCTCAAGACAGGGGACAACCCTACGAGCAGTACTTC
CASRAQDRGQPYEQYF
>22|TRBJ2-6|-|TRBV6-2/TRBV6-3|few
TGTGCCAGCAGGCCTCCGCCGGGCCCCGCGGAGACGAAAAGCTCTGGGGCCAACGTCCTGACTTTC
CASRPPPGPAETKSSGANVLTF
>16|TRBJ1-2|-|TRBV9|-
TGTGCCAGCAGCGTAGGTCGACAGGCGCAGAACTATGGCTACACCTTC
CASSVGRQAQNYGYTF
>14|TRBJ2-3|TRBD1|TRBV18|-
TGTGCCAGCCACGGGACAGCGAGCACAGATACGCAGTATTTT
CASHGTASTDTQYF
>18|TRBJ2-3|-|TRBV6-6|-
TGTGCCAGCAGTTACCGGGTGGGCGGGGAGACCAGCACAGATACGCAGTATTTT
CASSYRVGGETSTDTQYF
>13|TRBJ2-5|-|TRBV2|-
TGTGCCAGCACCCTCGGACAGCAAGAGACCCAGTACTTC
CASTLGQQETQYF
>14|TRBJ2-5|-|TRBV18|few
TGTGCCAGCTCACCACTCAGGCCCCAAGAGACCCAGTACTTC
CASSPLRPQETQYF
>15|TRBJ1-2|-|TRBV4-2|-
TGTGCCAGCAGCCAAGATCCGGACTTCGGCTATGGCTACACCTTC
CASSQDPDFGYGYTF
>14|TRBJ2-7|-|TRBV20-1|-
TGCAGTGCCACCCGGGGTGCCGAAACTACGAGCAGTACTTTC
CSATRGAETTSSTF
>15|TRBJ2-2|-|TRBV12-3/TRBV12-4|few
TGTGCCAGCACCCGAAGGGGGGGACTCACCGGGGAGCTGTTTTTT
CASTRRGGLTGELFF
>13|TRBJ2-7|TRBD1|TRBV12-3/TRBV12-4|many
TGTGCCAGCAGCCCGGGACAGGCCTACGAGCAGTACTTC
CASSPGQAYEQYF
>18|TRBJ1-6|-|TRBV4-3|-
TGCGCCAGCAGCCAAGGGGGGGCCAGTGGGCTTTGGAGTTCACCTCTCCACTTT
CASSQGGASGLWSSPLHF
>13|TRBJ2-5|-|TRBV7-2|many
TGTGCCAGCAGTTATACCGGGGGTGAGACCCAGTACTTC
CASSYTGGETQYF
>14|TRBJ2-7|-|TRBV6-2/TRBV6-3|many
TGTGCCAGCTCCCCAGATGCGAGGCACTACGAGCAGTACTTC
CASSPDARHYEQYF
>14|TRBJ1-2|-|TRBV11-2|many
TGTGCCAGCAGCTTAGGTCCACCGAACTATGGCTACACCTTC
CASSLGPPNYGYTF
>14|TRBJ1-5|TRBD1|TRBV6-1|many
TGTGCCAGCAGTGCGACAGGGTCCTATCAGCCCCAGCATTTT
CASSATGSYQPQHF
>14|TRBJ1-4|-|TRBV5-1|few
TGCGCCAGCAGCTCTACAGGGAGGGATGAAAAACTGTTTTTT
CASSSTGRDEKLFF
>15|TRBJ2-1|-|TRBV6-1|few
TGTGCCAGCAAGGGGCTTTTGACACTTTACAATGAGCAGTTCTTC
CASKGLLTLYNEQFF
>17|TRBJ2-1|-|TRBV5-6|-
TGTGCCAGCAGCTTGTCATGGCCCGGGGAGATTATCAATGAGCAGTTCTTC
CASSLSWPGEIINEQFF
>18|TRBJ2-3|TRBD2|TRBV6-2/TRBV6-3|few
TGTGCCAGCAGTTACCCGGATTCTAAGCGGGGGGCTACAGATACGCAGTATTTT
CASSYPDSKRGATDTQYF
>14|TRBJ2-2|TRBD2|TRBV9|-
TGTGCCAGCAGCGAGCGGGGGGACACCGGGGAGCTGTTTTTT
CASSERGDTGELFF
>18|TRBJ2-7|TRBD2|TRBV7-2|-
TGTGCCAGCAGCTTAGTTTTCCCCCAGCGGGGGACAATCTACGAGCAGTACTTC
CASSLVFPQRGTIYEQYF
>14|TRBJ2-1|-|TRBV4-1|-
TGCGCCAGCAGCCAGGCACGTCTCTACAATGAGCAGTTCTTC
CASSQARLYNEQFF
>15|TRBJ1-5|TRBD1|TRBV11-2|-
TGTGCCAGCAGCCCCGGGACAGGGACCCATCAGCCCCAGCATTTT
CASSPGTGTHQPQHF
>14|TRBJ2-3|-|TRBV7-2|-
TGTGCCAGCAGCCCCTCCCTACGCCAGGATACGCAGTATTTT
CASSPSLRQDTQYF
>15|TRBJ2-1|TRBD2|TRBV20-1|few
TGCAGTGCTGATACTAGCGGGGGGTCCTACAATGAGCAGTTCTTC
CSADTSGGSYNEQFF
>19|TRBJ2-1|TRBD2|TRBV12-3/TRBV12-4|-
TGTGCCAGCAGTTTACTCAGGACTAGCGGGGGGGTTTCCTACAATGAGCAGTTCTTC
CASSLLRTSGGVSYNEQFF
>14|TRBJ1-1|TRBD1|TRBV19|many
TGTGCCTCACGTTGGACAGGCGGGAGCACTGAAGCTTTCTTT
CASRWTGGSTEAFF
>17|TRBJ1-2|-|TRBV6-5|once
TGTGCCAGCAGTTACTCACCCAAGGGTCCAGGGGTTGGAGGCTACACCTTC
CASSYSPKGPGVGGYTF
>15|TRBJ2-1|TRBD2|TRBV10-2|once
TGCGCCAGCAGCGACGGGGGGGTCTCCTACAATGAGCAGTCCTTC
CASSDGGVSYNEQSF
>17|TRBJ2-3|TRBD2|TRBV5-6|-
TGTGCCAGCAGCCCGGGGGGACTAGCGGATAGCACAGATACGCAGTATTTT
CASSPGGLADSTDTQYF
>16|TRBJ2-2|-|TRBV7-9|-
TGTGCCAGCAGCTTAGCGGGGAGCCCGGACACCTGGGAGCTGTTTTTT
CASSLAGSPDTWELFF
>15|TRBJ2-7|-|TRBV6-1|many
TGTGCCAGCAGTGAAGAAGGTGGGGGCCCCTACGAGCAGTACTTC
CASSEEGGGPYEQYF
>13|TRBJ1-3|-|TRBV6-8|-
TGTGCCAGCAGTTACGAGGATGGAAACACCATATATTTT
CASSYEDGNTIYF
>14|TRBJ1-5|-|TRBV10-3|-
TGTGCCATCAGTGAATTAGGCTCTAATCAGCCCCAGCATTTT
CAISELGSNQPQHF
>16|TRBJ2-7|TRBD2|TRBV28|-
TGTGCCAGCAGATATACCGGGACTAGCGGGGCCTACGAGCAGTACTTC
CASRYTGTSGAYEQYF
>18|TRBJ1-6|-|TRBV18|-
TGTGCCAGCTCACAGAATACAGGGAAGAGCTCCTATAATTCACCCCTCCACTTT
CASSQNTGKSSYNSPLHF
>15|TRBJ1-6|-|TRBV7-9|many
TGTGCCAGCAGCCCTGAGGGCAGAACCAATTCACCCCTCCACTTT
CASSPEGRTNSPLHF
>13|TRBJ1-1|-|TRBV29-1|-
TGCAGCGTTGAACTCATGGGGGGCACTGAAGCTTTCTTT
CSVELMGGTEAFF